This is a list of T cell receptor beta chains from one sample in a study of monozygotic twins with inflammatory bowel disease. TCRdb derives one entry per CDR3 protein from the 5' RACE reads, leaving out DNA. The sample table includes 200,000 to 250,000 distinct CDR3 sequences. Sequencing was performed on blood. These receptors all come from a human donor with ulcerative colitis or Crohn's disease, or a healthy co-twin of an affected twin (not recorded which). Both conserved end residues are part of each CDR3.

TRBV9	TRBJ2-7	CASSADYGSYEQYF
TRBV7-2	TRBJ1-3	CASSWSGAGNTIYF
TRBV7-2	TRBJ2-7	CASSPTGTGIYEQYF
TRBV7-8	TRBJ2-2	CASSSSGFNTGELFF
TRBV27	TRBJ2-1	CASSLLGIRGYNEQFF
TRBV5-6	TRBJ1-2	CASSPSGQGNYGYTF
TRBV5-1	TRBJ1-1	CASSEGYMNTEAFF
TRBV7-2	TRBJ1-1	CASSLDRQLWTEAFF
TRBV10-3	TRBJ2-7	CAISEGQGQYF
TRBV9	TRBJ1-1	CASSVGWDPNTEAFF
TRBV9	TRBJ2-3	CASSPQAGGRASTDTQYF
TRBV7-9	TRBJ1-2	CASSSLHGYTF
TRBV5-6	TRBJ2-7	CASSFGRAAYEQYF
TRBV29-1	TRBJ2-7	CSVEGLAGAYEQYF
TRBV5-6	TRBJ1-1	CASSLIDMNTEAFF
TRBV20-1	TRBJ1-5	CSAREQGDQPQHF